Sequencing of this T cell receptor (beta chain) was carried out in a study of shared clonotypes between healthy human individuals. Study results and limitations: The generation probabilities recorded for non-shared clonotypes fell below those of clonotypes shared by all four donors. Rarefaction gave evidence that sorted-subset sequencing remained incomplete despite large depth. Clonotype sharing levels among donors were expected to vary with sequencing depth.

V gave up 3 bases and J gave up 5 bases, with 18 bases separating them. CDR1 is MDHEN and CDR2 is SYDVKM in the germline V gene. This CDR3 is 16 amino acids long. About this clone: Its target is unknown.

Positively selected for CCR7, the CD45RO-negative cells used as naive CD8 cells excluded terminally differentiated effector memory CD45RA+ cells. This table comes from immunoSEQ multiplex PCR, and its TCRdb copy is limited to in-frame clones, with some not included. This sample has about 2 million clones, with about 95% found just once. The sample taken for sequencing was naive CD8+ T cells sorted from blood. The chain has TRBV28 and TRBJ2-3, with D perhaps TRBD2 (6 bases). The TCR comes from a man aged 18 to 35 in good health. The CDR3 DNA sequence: TGTGCCAGCAGTTTGATTGGGGAGGCTCGCGGAGATACGCAGTATTTT. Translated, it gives CASSLIGEARGDTQYF. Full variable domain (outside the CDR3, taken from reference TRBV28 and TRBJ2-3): DVKVTQSSRYLVKRTGEKVFLECVQDMDHENMFWYRQDPGLGLRLIYFSYDVKMKEKGDIPEGYSVSREKKERFSLILESASTNQTSMYLCASSLIGEARGDTQYFGPGTRLTVL.